This T cell receptor (beta chain) was retrieved from a study of T cell responses to AZD1222 COVID-19 vaccine. Study-level points and caveats: Just a handful of AZD1222 recipients were seropositive at baseline. Repertoires were obtained solely post-peak T cell response. Increases in Spike-specific TCR breadth and depth were seen after two AZD1222 doses.

V shed 2 bases and J 2 bases; nucleotides not matched to a gene: 4. This CDR3 is 15 amino acids long. CDR1 and CDR2 from the germline V gene are SGHNT and YYREEE (reference sequence). Assay used: immunoSEQ multiplex PCR; TCRdb lists only in-frame clones, some missing. The data show 200,000 or so clones, approximately 87% seen once. About this clone itself: The antigen remains unidentified.

This sequence originates from an adult in good health. V gene TRBV5-4 combines with J gene TRBJ2-1, with 7 bases lining up with TRBD2. The sample in question was peripheral blood, obtained on day 0 of MenACWY control vaccination. In nucleotides, the CDR3 is TGTGCCAGCAGCTTTGGGAGGGATACCTACAATGAGCAGTTCTTC. The encoded protein is CASSFGRDTYNEQFF.